These 8 T cell receptor beta chains came from one sample sequenced in a study of OX40 agonist ivuxolimab in advanced cancers. Libraries came from the immunoSEQ multiplex PCR assay. TCRdb holds this immuneACCESS table with in-frame rearrangements only. Some clones are missing; in checked studies, unresolved V genes explain under half, and the rest has no known cause. The sample table shows about 20,000 clones, and just over 70% are seen once. Around 15% of the sample is in the top ten clones. The sample was CD4+ or CD8+ T cells sorted from blood, taken in a trial of the OX40 agonist ivuxolimab. These receptors originate from an adult with an advanced solid tumor such as melanoma, head and neck, liver or kidney cancer.

The V call is TRBV7-6, the J call TRBJ1-1, with D unresolved. V was trimmed by 5 bases and J by 1 base, leaving 14 bases between them. In germline, CDR1 is SGHVS, CDR2 FNYEAQ. This CDR3 has 15 amino acids. The CDR3 sequence is CASSRDHLTNTEAFF. The CDR3 DNA reads TGTGCCAGCAGCCGCGACCACTTAACGAACACTGAAGCTTTCTTT. The full variable domain, completed using reference TRBV7-6 and TRBJ1-1, is GAGVSQSPRYKVTKRGQDVALRCDPISGHVSLYWYRQALGQGPEFLTYFNYEAQQDKSGLPNDRFSAERPEGSISTLTIQRTEQRDSAMYRCASSRDHLTNTEAFFGQGTRLTVV.

This clone has only a few counts. The chain carries TRBV11-1 and TRBJ1-2, with D perhaps TRBD1 (5 bases). Trimming removed 1 base from V and 3 bases from J, with 6 bases in between. In germline, CDR1 is SGHAT, CDR2 FQDESV (reference sequence). The CDR3 length is 13 residues. CDR3: CASSLEQDYGYTF. CDR3 coding DNA: TGTGCCAGCAGCTTAGAACAGGACTATGGCTACACCTTC.

This clone was detected a few times. This sequence joins TRBV27 and TRBJ2-7, with TRBD2 identical over 9 bases. The CDR3 extends over 14 amino acids. CDR1 MNHEY and CDR2 SMNVEV come from the germline V gene (reference sequence). The V segment lost 6 bases and the J segment 2 bases; nucleotides outside the gene matches: 5. The CDR3 bases are TGTGCCAGCAGCCTTAGCGGGAGTGCCTACGAGCAGTACTTC. Amino acids: CASSLSGSAYEQYF.

The chain links TRBV5-4 to TRBJ2-7, with D possibly called TRBD1 or TRBD2 (5 bases each). V lost 4 bases, J lost 1 base, and 15 bases lay in between. Germline V lookup: CDR1 SGHNT, CDR2 YYREEE (reference sequence). The CDR3 has 15 amino acids. In nucleotides, the CDR3 is TGTGCCAGCAGCCCATCCTACGGGGCGTCCTACGAGCAGTACTTC. It codes for CASSPSYGASYEQYF.

The rearrangement uses TRBV4-1 and TRBJ2-5; D might be TRBD2 (5 bases). The tail of the sequence fits TRBJ2-7 better, so the J call may be wrong. The CDR3 is 15 amino acids. Germline CDR1 and CDR2: MGHRA and YSYEKL. CDR3 protein: CASSEGSDSFYEQYF. DNA of the CDR3: TGCGCCAGCAGCGAAGGATCGGACTCATTCTACGAGCAGTACTTC.

This clone has just one count. CDR3 coding DNA: TGTGCCACCAGCAGAGATTTGGACAGGGTTGGTGAAAAACTGTTTTTT. It translates to CATSRDLDRVGEKLFF. V gene TRBV15 combines with J gene TRBJ1-4, with 8 bases that match TRBD1. Germline values: CDR1 LNHNV, CDR2 YYDKDF (reference sequence). J lost 7 bases, V lost 0 bases, and 7 bases had no gene match. CDR3 length: 16 residues.

This clone was detected only a few times. The J gene is TRBJ1-1, the V gene TRBV9; TRBD1 matches at 7 bases. Germline trimming cut 0 bases from V and 6 bases from J; bases unmatched to any gene: 5. Germline V CDR1 and CDR2: SGDLS, YYNGEE. CDR3 size: 14 residues. CDR3 sequence reads: CASSVGGQGAEAFF. For the CDR3, the DNA is TGTGCCAGCAGCGTAGGAGGGCAGGGGGCTGAAGCTTTCTTT.

V and J are TRBV7-9 and TRBJ2-1; no reliable D call. The CDR3 is made up of 13 amino acids. With 1 base removed from V and 6 bases from J, the gap between germline ends came to 7 bases. In germline, CDR1 is SEHNR, CDR2 FQNEAQ (reference sequence). CDR3 protein: CASSLDPFNEQFF. DNA of the CDR3: TGTGCCAGCAGCTTAGATCCGTTCAATGAGCAGTTCTTC. The variable domain in full, with the rest retrieved from reference TRBV7-9 and TRBJ2-1, is DTGVSQNPRHKITKRGQNVTFRCDPISEHNRLYWYRQTLGQGPEFLTYFQNEAQLEKSRLLSDRFSAERPKGSFSTLEIQRTEQGDSAMYLCASSLDPFNEQFFGPGTRLTVL.